The rows below give T cell receptor beta chains drawn from one sample of a study of cytomegalovirus exposure and HLA in healthy donors. The protocol was immunoSEQ multiplex PCR, while the TCRdb copy is restricted to in-frame clones and leaves out a portion. The sample gives over 200,000 clones, roughly 88% of which show up once; about 2.7% is in the top ten. The sequenced material came from PBMCs. These receptors were obtained from a woman under 30 in good health and CMV-seronegative. CDR3s include the opening cysteine and the closing phenylalanine or tryptophan. The D gene is left open where the match is weak. A clone size is listed for some rows: how often the clone was seen (once, few, many), or a class if it is expanded.

>TRBD1|TRBV2|TRBJ2-2|.
TGTGCCAGCAGGGACGCACAGGGGATCACCGGGGAGCTGTTTTTT
CASRDAQGITGELFF
>.|TRBV19|TRBJ1-5|.
TGTGCCAGCCTCCCGGCAGCGCATCAGCCCCAGCATTTT
CASLPAAHQPQHF
>TRBD2|TRBV7-8|TRBJ2-3|.
TGTGCCAGCAGCTTAGCCGGGACTAGCGGCCACAAGACAGATACGCAGTATTTT
CASSLAGTSGHKTDTQYF
>TRBD2|TRBV7-9|TRBJ2-7|.
TGTGCCAGCAGCTCCGGGACTATACTTACGAAGCAGTACTTC
CASSSGTILTKQYF
>TRBD2|TRBV6-1|TRBJ2-7|.
TGTGCCAGCAGGGTCACTAGCGGGAGCTACGAGCAGTACTTC
CASRVTSGSYEQYF
>.|TRBV18|TRBJ1-1|.
TGTGCCAGCTCACCACTTCAGGGAGGCGTGAACACTGAAGCTTTCTTT
CASSPLQGGVNTEAFF
>.|TRBV27|TRBJ2-2|.
TGTGCCAGCAGTTCACCAAGTTCAGGGTACACCGGGGAGCTGTTTTTT
CASSSPSSGYTGELFF
>.|TRBV10-2|TRBJ2-7|.
TGCGCCAGCAGTGAGTGGGGTAGGGGGAGCTCCTACGAGCAGTACTTC
CASSEWGRGSSYEQYF
>TRBD1|TRBV6-4|TRBJ1-5|.
TGTGCCAGCAGAAGAACAGGGGCTGAGGATCAGCCCCAGCATTTT
CASRRTGAEDQPQHF
>TRBD1|TRBV29-1|TRBJ1-2|.
TGCAGCGTTGCAGGGGGCTCCTCTAGGTATGGCTACACCTTC
CSVAGGSSRYGYTF
>.|TRBV6-6|TRBJ2-7|.
TGTGCCAGCAGTGGTACTAGCTCCTCCTACGAGCAGTACTTC
CASSGTSSSYEQYF
>TRBD2|TRBV28|TRBJ2-5|few
TGTGCCAGCAGTGGACTAGCGGGAGAGACCCAGTACTTC
CASSGLAGETQYF
>.|TRBV29-1|TRBJ1-1|.
TGCAGCGCGCTTCACAGGTCGGGTATTTTCACTGAAGCTTTCTTT
CSALHRSGIFTEAFF
>.|TRBV7-9|TRBJ2-1|.
TGTGCCAGCAGCTACATAGCGGATTTACAGTATGAGCAGTTCTTC
CASSYIADLQYEQFF
>TRBD1|TRBV27|TRBJ1-5|.
TGTGCCAGCAGTTCCGGGACAGGGGTTCAGCCCCAGCATTTT
CASSSGTGVQPQHF
>.|TRBV19|TRBJ1-1|.
TGTGCCAGTAGTAGAGACGCGGGGGCGCTTCCCACTGAAGCTTTCTTT
CASSRDAGALPTEAFF
>.|TRBV11-2|TRBJ1-3|.
TGTGCCAGCAGCTTAGACGTGGCTCCTGGAAACACCATATATTTT
CASSLDVAPGNTIYF
>.|TRBV5-6|TRBJ2-7|.
TGTGCCAGCAGTCCTCAGGGGACCTACGAGCAGTACTTC
CASSPQGTYEQYF
>TRBD2|TRBV2|TRBJ2-3|.
TGTGCCAGCAGTGATACTAGCGGGAGGTCCCCTGTCACAGATACGCAGTATTTT
CASSDTSGRSPVTDTQYF